This TCR beta chain is from a study of blood T cell repertoires in COVID-19. Clones were sequenced by immunoSEQ multiplex PCR, and TCRdb holds only the in-frame ones, with some missing. The sample has about 330,000 clones; over 80% are singletons. Seattle researchers signed up patients amid active infection and tracked them longitudinally. Germline CDR1 and CDR2: MNHEY and SVGEGT. The CDR3 is 16 residues long. The ends were cut back, 5 bases at V and 2 bases at J, with 19 bases in the middle. The chain couples TRBV6-2 or TRBV6-3 to TRBJ2-7; D is possibly TRBD2 (6 bases). This TCR came from a man in his thirties or forties with COVID-19, enrolled during active disease. Sequenced: peripheral blood. DNA of the CDR3: TGTGCCAGCAGTACCCCTGGGGAGGCGTCCACCTACGAGCAGTACTTC. Its protein product is CASSTPGEASTYEQYF.